This T cell receptor (beta chain) was captured in a study of cytomegalovirus exposure and HLA in healthy donors. V shed 2 bases and J shed 0 bases, with 5 bases lying between them. The V gene's germline CDR1 is ENHRY and CDR2 SYGVKD. CDR3 size: 13 residues. It was with 60 Vbeta and 13 Jbeta primers that the PCR ran. Data came from immunoSEQ multiplex PCR; TCRdb stores just in-frame clones and leaves some out. The repertoire table contains tens of thousands of clones. This sequence was found in a middle-aged man in good health and CMV-seronegative. The rearrangement links TRBV10-3 to TRBJ2-7; D gene uncertain. The sample was PBMCs. CDR3 DNA: TGTGCCATCAGTGAGGGCGGCTCCTACGAGCAGTACTTC. Translation: CAISEGGSYEQYF.